A single sample is the source of the 8 T cell receptor beta chains below, sequenced in a study of control samples from healthy donors and cancer patients. Sequencing used immunoSEQ multiplex PCR; TCRdb keeps in-frame clones, though not all of them. Here the sample spans 130,000 to 150,000 clones, 80% to 95% being singletons. Sequenced: blood. The source is a man aged 30 to 45 in good health.

J is TRBJ2-2 and V is TRBV10-2; D is undetermined. Trimming removed 3 bases from V and 5 bases from J, with 10 bases in between. Germline V lookup: CDR1 WSHSY, CDR2 SAAADI. The length of the CDR3 is 14 residues. CDR3 DNA sequence: TGCGCCAGCAGTGATCCAACACAAACCGGGGAGCTGTTTTTT. It encodes CASSDPTQTGELFF.

V and J are TRBV30 and TRBJ1-5; 7 positions agree with TRBD1. The CDR3 is made up of 18 amino acids. V was clipped by 2 bases and J by 4 bases; unmatched bases: 17. Germline V gene sequence: CDR1 GTSNPN, CDR2 SVGIG (reference sequence). The CDR3 coding sequence is TGTGCCTGGAGTCGACAAAGGGCGGCCGGGACAGTGAATCAGCCCCAGCATTTT. Its translation is CAWSRQRAAGTVNQPQHF.

The chain recombines TRBV28 with TRBJ2-4; 8 bases line up with TRBD1. Trimming at V came to 7 bases and at J to 6 bases, leaving 8 bases not matched to a gene. The CDR3 contains 14 residues. The V gene's germline CDR1 is MDHEN and CDR2 SYDVKM. The CDR3 bases are TGTGCCAGCACAAATACAGGGGGGATAAACATTCAGTACTTC. As protein: CASTNTGGINIQYF.

This chain connects TRBV20-1 to TRBJ1-5; D gene ambiguous. CDR3 length equals 14 residues. Trimming left V 3 bases short and J 2 bases short, with 11 bases between. Germline-derived CDR1 and CDR2 are DFQATT and SNEGSKA (reference sequence). The CDR3 sequence: CSASLSGGNQPQHF. The CDR3 DNA reads TGCAGTGCTAGTTTAAGCGGGGGCAATCAGCCCCAGCATTTT.

CDR3 in amino acids: CASSPENVVNYNEQFF. Written as DNA, the CDR3 is TGTGCCAGCAGCCCGGAAAACGTAGTGAACTACAATGAGCAGTTCTTC. The chain recombines TRBV7-3 with TRBJ2-1; D is unclear. Trimming took 5 bases from V and 3 from J, leaving 17 bases between them. Per the germline V gene, CDR1 is SGHTA and CDR2 is FQGTGA. The CDR3 has 16 amino acids.

V is TRBV2 and J is TRBJ2-3, with unresolved D. Trimming cost V 6 bases and J 0 bases, with 1 base left between them. The CDR3 contains 11 residues. From germline, CDR1 is SNHLY and CDR2 FYNNEI. The CDR3 nucleotides are TGTGCCAGCAGGAGCACAGATACGCAGTATTTT. Translation: CASRSTDTQYF.

The rearrangement joins TRBV28 to TRBJ1-1; TRBD1 matches 7 bases. The germline V gene has CDR1 MDHEN and CDR2 SYDVKM. V was clipped by 7 bases and J by 1 base; unmatched bases: 15. The CDR3 is 17 residues long. Here the CDR3 reads CASKNRDSLKKNTEAFF. For the CDR3, the DNA is TGTGCCAGCAAAAACAGGGACAGTCTTAAGAAGAACACTGAAGCTTTCTTT. The variable domain in full, completed from reference TRBV28 and TRBJ1-1, reads DVKVTQSSRYLVKRTGEKVFLECVQDMDHENMFWYRQDPGLGLRLIYFSYDVKMKEKGDIPEGYSVSREKKERFSLILESASTNQTSMYLCASKNRDSLKKNTEAFFGQGTRLTVV.

This rearrangement joins TRBV30 to TRBJ1-1; 8 nucleotides match TRBD1. The trim removed 5 bases at V and 13 bases at J, leaving 12 bases unmatched. The germline V gene has CDR1 GTSNPN and CDR2 SVGIG (reference sequence). This CDR3 comprises 12 residues. This chain's CDR3 is CAWSGTGLLGFF. CDR3 sequence (DNA): TGTGCCTGGTCCGGGACAGGCCTTTTGGGTTTCTTT.